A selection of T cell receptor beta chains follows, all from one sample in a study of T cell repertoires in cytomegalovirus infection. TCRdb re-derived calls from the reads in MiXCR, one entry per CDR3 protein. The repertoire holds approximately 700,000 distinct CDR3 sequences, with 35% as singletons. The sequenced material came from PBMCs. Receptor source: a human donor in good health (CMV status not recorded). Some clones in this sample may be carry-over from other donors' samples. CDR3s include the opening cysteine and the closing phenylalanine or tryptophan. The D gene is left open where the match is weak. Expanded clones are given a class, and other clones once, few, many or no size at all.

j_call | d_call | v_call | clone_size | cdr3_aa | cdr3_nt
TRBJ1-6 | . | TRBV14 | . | CASSTGQFSPLHF | TGTGCCAGCAGCACCGGACAGTTTTCACCCCTCCACTTT
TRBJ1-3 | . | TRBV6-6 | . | CASRLQGTAGNTIYF | TGTGCCAGCAGACTCCAGGGGACGGCTGGAAACACCATATATTTT
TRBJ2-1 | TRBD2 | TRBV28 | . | CASSVAGGYYNEQFF | TGTGCCAGCTCAGTAGCGGGAGGATACTACAATGAGCAGTTCTTC
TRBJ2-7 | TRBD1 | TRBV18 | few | CASSSGQGIFYEQYF | TGTGCCAGCTCATCTGGACAGGGGATTTTCTACGAGCAGTACTTC
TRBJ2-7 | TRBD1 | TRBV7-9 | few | CASSASPAGGYEQYF | TGTGCCAGCAGCGCTTCCCCGGCAGGGGGCTACGAGCAGTACTTC
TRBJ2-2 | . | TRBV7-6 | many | CASSLLENTGELFF | TGTGCCAGCAGCTTGTTAGAGAACACCGGGGAGCTGTTTTTT
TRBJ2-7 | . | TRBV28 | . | CASSPPGYEQYF | TGTGCCAGCAGTCCGCCCGGATACGAGCAGTACTTC
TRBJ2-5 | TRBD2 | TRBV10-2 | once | CASSDPTSGRQETQYF | TGCGCCAGCAGTGACCCGACTAGCGGAAGACAAGAGACCCAGTACTTC
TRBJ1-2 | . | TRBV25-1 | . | CASSDPLGGSQRYGYTF | TGTGCCAGCAGTGATCCACTGGGGGGGAGTCAGCGGTATGGCTACACCTTC
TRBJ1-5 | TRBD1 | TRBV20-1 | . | CSAAGQGYNQPQHF | TGCAGTGCTGCCGGACAGGGCTACAATCAGCCCCAGCATTTT
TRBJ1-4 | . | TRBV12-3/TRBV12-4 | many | CASSTAGINEKLFF | TGTGCCAGCAGCACCGCCGGTATTAATGAAAAACTGTTTTTT
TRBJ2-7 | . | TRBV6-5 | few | CASSFRDPYEQYF | TGTGCCAGCAGTTTCCGGGACCCCTACGAGCAGTACTTC
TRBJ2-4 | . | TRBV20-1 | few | CSARVLSLAKNIQYF | TGCAGTGCTAGAGTTCTCAGCTTAGCCAAAAACATTCAGTACTTC
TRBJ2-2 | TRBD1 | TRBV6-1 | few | CASSSPGQGAGELFF | TGTGCCAGCAGCAGTCCGGGACAGGGTGCCGGGGAGCTGTTTTTT
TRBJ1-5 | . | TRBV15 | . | CATSRAVPGTQPQHF | TGTGCCACCAGCAGAGCGGTTCCAGGGACCCAGCCCCAGCATTTT
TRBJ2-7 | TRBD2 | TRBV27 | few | CASSRGLAVGSYEQYF | TGTGCCAGCAGCCGGGGACTAGCGGTAGGCTCCTACGAGCAGTACTTC
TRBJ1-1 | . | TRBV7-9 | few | CASSPPQGTEAFF | TGTGCCAGCAGCCCCCCACAGGGCACTGAAGCTTTCTTT
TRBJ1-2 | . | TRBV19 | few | CASSIVRSSINYTF | TGTGCCAGTAGTATTGTCAGATCTTCTATTAACTACACCTTC
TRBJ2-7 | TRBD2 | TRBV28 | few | CASSLGGKYEQYF | TGTGCCAGCAGTTTGGGGGGGAAATACGAGCAGTACTTC
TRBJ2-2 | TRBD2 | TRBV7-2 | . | CASSLSFRLAGGSSGELFF | TGTGCCAGCAGCTTATCTTTCCGACTAGCGGGAGGGAGCTCCGGGGAGCTGTTTTTT
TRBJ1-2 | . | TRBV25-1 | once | CASSESDTLDGYTF | TGTGCCAGCAGTGAATCGGACACCTTGGATGGCTACACCTTC
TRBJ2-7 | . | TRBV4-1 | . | CASSQNSKQGRRGEQYF | TGTGCCAGCAGCCAAAATTCCAAACAGGGTCGGAGAGGGGAGCAGTACTTC
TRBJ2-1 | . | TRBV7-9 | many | CASSLESRARGGNEQFF | TGTGCCAGCAGCTTAGAGTCGAGGGCCAGGGGTGGCAATGAGCAGTTCTTC
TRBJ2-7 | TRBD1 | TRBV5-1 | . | CASSESYRGSSYEQYF | TGCGCCAGCAGCGAATCTTACAGGGGGAGCTCCTACGAGCAGTACTTC
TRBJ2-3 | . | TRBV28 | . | CARSQGGADTKYF | TGTGCCAGAAGTCAGGGGGGCGCAGATACGAAGTATTTT
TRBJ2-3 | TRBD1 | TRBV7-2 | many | CASSSGQGRAQYF | TGTGCCAGCAGCTCGGGACAGGGGAGGGCGCAGTATTTT
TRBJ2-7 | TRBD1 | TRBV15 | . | CATSHSDRVGEQYF | TGTGCCACCAGCCATTCGGACAGGGTCGGCGAGCAGTACTTC
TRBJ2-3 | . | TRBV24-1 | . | CATSDSRANTQYF | TGTGCCACCAGTGATTCGAGGGCGAATACGCAGTATTTT
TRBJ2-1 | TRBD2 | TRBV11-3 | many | CASSPGLGLAGEVYEQFF | TGTGCCAGCAGCCCGGGTCTTGGGCTAGCGGGAGAAGTTTATGAGCAGTTCTTC
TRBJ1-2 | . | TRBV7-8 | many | CASSLRGSNGNYGYTF | TGTGCCAGCAGCTTACGGGGTTCTAACGGAAACTATGGCTACACCTTC
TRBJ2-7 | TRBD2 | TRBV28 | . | CASSSPPGSGSSYEQYF | TGTGCCAGCAGTTCACCCCCGGGTAGCGGGAGCTCCTACGAGCAGTACTTC
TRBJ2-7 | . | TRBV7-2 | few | CASSWGLPYEQYF | TGTGCCAGCAGCTGGGGACTTCCCTACGAGCAGTACTTC
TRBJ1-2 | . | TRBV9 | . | CASSVVGTSGYTF | TGTGCCAGCAGCGTAGTTGGGACAAGTGGCTACACCTTC
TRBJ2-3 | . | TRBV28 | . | CASSPYGANTDTQYF | TGTGCCAGCAGTCCTTACGGCGCGAATACAGATACGCAGTATTTT
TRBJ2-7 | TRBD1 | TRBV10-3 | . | CAITPGQGTYEQYF | TGTGCCATCACCCCTGGACAGGGGACCTACGAGCAGTACTTC
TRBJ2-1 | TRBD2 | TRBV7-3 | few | CASSFRGGAHEQFF | TGTGCCAGCAGCTTCCGCGGGGGGGCCCATGAGCAGTTCTTC
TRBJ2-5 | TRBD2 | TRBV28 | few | CAIRNSGGSETQYF | TGTGCCATTCGAAATAGCGGGGGTTCGGAGACCCAGTACTTC
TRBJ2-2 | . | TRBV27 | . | CASSLTWGAGELFF | TGTGCCAGCAGTTTAACGTGGGGAGCCGGGGAGCTGTTTTTT
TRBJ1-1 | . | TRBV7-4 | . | CASSPLGEGRTDAFF | TGTGCCAGCAGCCCGTTGGGAGAGGGGAGGACTGATGCTTTCTTT
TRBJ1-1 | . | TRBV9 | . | CASSVVARESGTEAFF | TGTGCCAGCAGCGTAGTGGCCAGGGAGTCAGGCACTGAAGCTTTCTTT
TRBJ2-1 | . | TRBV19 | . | CASKRRRQVGANEQFF | TGTGCCAGTAAACGGAGGCGGCAGGTCGGGGCCAATGAGCAGTTCTTC
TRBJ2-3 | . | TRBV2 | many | CASSERGYTQYF | TGTGCCAGCAGTGAAAGGGGGTATACGCAGTATTTT
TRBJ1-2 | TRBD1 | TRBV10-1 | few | CASSEWPGGNLYGYTF | TGCGCCAGCAGTGAGTGGCCAGGGGGCAACCTCTATGGCTACACCTTC
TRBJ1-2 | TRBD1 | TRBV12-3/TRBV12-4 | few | CASSLRAPGTGGAGGYTF | TGTGCCAGCAGCCTTAGAGCACCCGGGACAGGGGGCGCGGGTGGCTACACCTTC
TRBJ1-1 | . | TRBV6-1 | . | CASSAVQVNTEAFF | TGTGCCAGCAGTGCCGTCCAGGTGAACACTGAAGCTTTCTTT
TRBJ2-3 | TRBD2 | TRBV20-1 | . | CSARVIGPRGGHTDTQYF | TGCAGTGCTAGAGTAATAGGCCCCCGCGGGGGGCACACAGATACGCAGTATTTT
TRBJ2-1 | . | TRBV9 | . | CASSVEPNEQFF | TGTGCCAGCAGCGTAGAACCCAATGAGCAGTTCTTC
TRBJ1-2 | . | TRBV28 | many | CASSERQSHGYTF | TGTGCCAGCAGCGAAAGACAGTCCCATGGCTACACCTTC
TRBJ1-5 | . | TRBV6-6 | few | CASSYFPGVSNQPQHF | TGTGCCAGCAGTTACTTCCCAGGGGTTAGCAATCAGCCCCAGCATTTT